The 31 T cell receptor beta chains listed next were all sequenced from one sample in a study of blood T cell repertoires in COVID-19. Libraries were prepared by immunoSEQ multiplex PCR; TCRdb keeps only in-frame clonotypes and omits some of them. The table records about 300,000 clones, under 90% of them present only once. Sequencing used PBMCs or T cells enriched from blood (not recorded which). The receptors were gathered from a man aged 25-45 years who had recovered from COVID-19.

The chain couples TRBV18 to TRBJ1-2; a possible D gene is TRBD1 (6 bases). The CDR3 loop spans 15 amino acids. Germline CDR1 and CDR2: KGHSH and LQKENI. Trimming left V 5 bases short and J 6 bases short, with 19 bases between. The CDR3 coding sequence is TGTGCCAGCTCAGCCAGCAAACAGGGTTCAGATGGCTACACCTTC. Translation gives CASSASKQGSDGYTF.

The gene calls are TRBV6-5 and TRBJ2-7; possibly TRBD2 for D (6 bases). Trimming took off 5 bases at V and 3 bases at J, with 17 bases between the two ends. CDR1 is MNHEY and CDR2 is SVGAGI in the germline V gene. The CDR3 runs to 15 residues. CDR3 sequence (DNA): TGTGCCAGCAGTACACTATCGGGGGATCACTACGAGCAGTACTTC. Protein sequence: CASSTLSGDHYEQYF.

The chain is built from TRBV7-9 and TRBJ2-7, with 8 bases fitting TRBD2. Trimming removed 5 bases from V and 5 bases from J; junction bases left unmatched: 8. Germline loops: CDR1 SEHNR, CDR2 FQNEAQ (reference sequence). The CDR3 extends over 14 amino acids. CDR3 nucleotide sequence: TGTGCCAGCAGCCTAGACGGGAGGGACCACGAGCAGTACTTC. As protein: CASSLDGRDHEQYF. Full variable domain (outside the CDR3, taken from reference TRBV7-9 and TRBJ2-7): DTGVSQNPRHKITKRGQNVTFRCDPISEHNRLYWYRQTLGQGPEFLTYFQNEAQLEKSRLLSDRFSAERPKGSFSTLEIQRTEQGDSAMYLCASSLDGRDHEQYFGPGTRLTVT.

The chain has TRBV2 and TRBJ2-7, with a possible D match to TRBD1 (6 bases). Germline CDR1 SNHLY, CDR2 FYNNEI. The CDR3 is 13 residues long. V gave up 7 bases and J gave up 10 bases, with 20 bases separating them. CDR3 DNA sequence: TGTGCCAGCATGAAGGAAAAAGGGGGTGAACAGTACTTC. The encoded protein is CASMKEKGGEQYF.

The chain employs TRBV7-9 and TRBJ1-3; 12 positions match TRBD1. CDR3 length: 18 residues. Per germline, CDR1 SEHNR and CDR2 FQNEAQ (reference sequence). With V trimmed by 5 bases and J by 0 bases, 8 bases remained unmatched. CDR3: CASSRGTGGLSSGNTIYF. The CDR3 nucleotides are TGTGCCAGCAGCCGGGGGACAGGGGGCCTCAGCTCTGGAAACACCATATATTTT.

In this sample, this clone turned up once. CDR3: CASSELGRANTEAFF. In DNA form, the CDR3 reads TGTGCCAGCAGTGAGCTGGGCAGGGCGAACACTGAAGCTTTCTTT. V and J are TRBV25-1 and TRBJ1-1, with D tentatively TRBD1 (5 bases). This CDR3 has 15 residues. V shed 3 bases and J shed 1 base, with 12 bases lying between them. Germline V gene data show CDR1 as MGHDK and CDR2 as SYGVNS.

The chain is built from TRBV6-6 and TRBJ2-3, with 7 bases aligning to TRBD2. This CDR3 spans 14 amino acids. Germline V gene data show CDR1 as MNHNY and CDR2 as SVGAGI (reference sequence). J lost 6 bases, V lost 5 bases, and 8 bases had no gene match. The CDR3 is CASSTGGSVDTQYF. In nucleotides, the CDR3 is TGTGCCAGCAGTACCGGGGGGAGCGTCGATACGCAGTATTTT.

J is TRBJ2-7 and V is TRBV28; 7 nucleotides match TRBD1. The V gene's germline CDR1 is MDHEN and CDR2 SYDVKM. Losses at the gene ends were 6 bases for V and 3 bases for J; bases not matched to a gene: 5. The CDR3 runs 13 residues. The CDR3 protein is CASSLRQGYEQYF. CDR3 DNA: TGTGCCAGCAGCCTAAGACAGGGCTACGAGCAGTACTTC.

The CDR3 DNA follows: TGTGCCAGCAGTCAAGGAGGAGCCAAAAACATTCAGTACTTC. Translating it yields CASSQGGAKNIQYF. The V and J genes are TRBV28 and TRBJ2-4; D might be TRBD2 (5 bases). Trimming stripped 5 bases from V and 0 bases from J, with 8 bases between. CDR3 length equals 14 residues. The germline V gene encodes CDR1 MDHEN and CDR2 SYDVKM.

The rearrangement joins TRBV21-1 to TRBJ2-5; the table gives TRBD1 as D, unverified against the DNA. TRBV21-1 is classified as a pseudogene. The CDR3 extends over 17 amino acids. Here the CDR3 DNA reads TGTGCCAGCAGCAAGGGTTCACAGGAAGACCGCCAAGAGACCCAGTACTTC. Protein sequence: CASSKGSQEDRQETQYF.

This clone was recorded only once. A read error may account for a junction end that differs from germline. The chain is built from TRBV7-7 and TRBJ2-5; D might be TRBD2 (6 bases). The CDR3 spans 14 residues. Germline CDR1 is SSHAT and CDR2 is FNYEAQ (reference sequence). CDR3 sequence: CASRETAEGETQYF. The DNA of the CDR3 is TGTGCTAGCAGGGAGACAGCGGAGGGGGAGACCCAGTACTTC.

Of note for this clone: Other nucleotide sequences from this sample produce the same CDR3. CDR3 DNA: TGTGCCAGCAGCTTGAATGAAAAACTGTTTTTT. It yields the protein CASSLNEKLFF. The chain combines TRBV12-3 or TRBV12-4 with TRBJ1-4, with D unclear. The CDR3 contains 11 residues. V lost 6 bases to trimming and J lost 5 bases, with 4 bases between them.

This clone came up once. The chain uses TRBV2 and TRBJ1-1; possibly TRBD1 for D (5 bases). This CDR3 has 14 residues. Germline V gene sequence: CDR1 SNHLY, CDR2 FYNNEI. The V end was cut by 4 bases, the J end by 1 base, with 10 bases between. CDR3 residues: CASSAAGKNTEAFF. DNA of the CDR3: TGTGCCAGCAGTGCCGCAGGGAAGAACACTGAAGCTTTCTTT.

The CDR3 region has the DNA TGTGCCACCAGTGACTCGGACAGGGAGGGTACTGAAGCTTTCTTT. It yields the protein CATSDSDREGTEAFF. V and J are TRBV24-1 and TRBJ1-1; 8 nucleotides agree with TRBD1. This CDR3 has 15 amino acids. Germline values: CDR1 KGHDR, CDR2 SFDVKD. Unmatched junction bases numbered 8, after V lost 4 bases and J lost 5 bases.

The chain carries TRBV19 and TRBJ1-1, with 11 positions matching TRBD1. The CDR3 runs 17 residues. The V gene end was trimmed by 4 bases and the J gene end by 1 base; junction bases not matched to a gene: 8. Germline loops: CDR1 LNHDA, CDR2 SQIVND (reference sequence). CDR3 in DNA: TGTGCCAGTAGTAGTTTCGGGACAGGGGGAGGGAACACTGAAGCTTTCTTT. Translation: CASSSFGTGGGNTEAFF.

The chain couples TRBV4-2 to TRBJ2-6, with TRBD1 matching 10 bases. The CDR3 length is 18 residues. Germline CDR1 LGHNA, CDR2 YNFKEQ. The ends lost 0 bases at V and 4 bases at J; junction bases unmatched: 6. The DNA for the CDR3 is TGTGCCAGCAGCCAAGAGGACAGGGGGTTCCCCGGGGCCAACGTCCTGACTTTC. This sequence encodes CASSQEDRGFPGANVLTF.

The chain carries TRBV5-4 and TRBJ2-5, with D tentatively TRBD1 (5 bases). The CDR3 totals 15 residues. Germline CDR1 SGHNT, CDR2 YYREEE (reference sequence). With 3 bases removed from V and 0 bases from J, the gap between germline ends came to 12 bases. CDR3 DNA sequence: TGTGCCAGCAGCTCCTTCGGACAAGACCAAGAGACCCAGTACTTC. Encoded protein: CASSSFGQDQETQYF. Combining the CDR3 with reference TRBV5-4 and TRBJ2-5 gives the whole variable domain ETGVTQSPTHLIKTRGQQVTLRCSSQSGHNTVSWYQQALGQGPQFIFQYYREEENGRGNFPPRFSGLQFPNYSSELNVNALELDDSALYLCASSSFGQDQETQYFGPGTRLLVL.

This clone was detected only a few times. The chain is built from TRBV20-1 and TRBJ1-1; no reliable D call. V was clipped by 1 base and J by 7 bases, with 7 bases between them. The CDR3 is 11 residues long. Germline V gene data show CDR1 as DFQATT and CDR2 as SNEGSKA (reference sequence). The CDR3 loop is CSARVRVEAFF. CDR3 DNA: TGCAGTGCTAGAGTCCGGGTTGAAGCTTTCTTT.

This chain connects TRBV6-4 to TRBJ1-2; 9 nucleotides match TRBD1. Germline loops: CDR1 MRHNA, CDR2 SNTAGT. The CDR3 is 16 amino acids. V was pared by 3 bases and J by 0 bases, with 5 bases of the junction left unmatched. The CDR3 DNA is TGTGCCAGCAGTGAAACAGGGGGCTTGCCTAACTATGGCTACACCTTC. Amino acids: CASSETGGLPNYGYTF.

This chain uses TRBV19 with TRBJ2-7; 11 nucleotides match TRBD2. V lost 7 bases and J lost 8; bases outside the gene matches: 13. Per germline, CDR1 LNHDA and CDR2 SQIVND (reference sequence). The CDR3 consists of 15 residues. CDR3 loop: CASTNEKTSGVQQYF. The CDR3 DNA reads TGTGCCAGTACCAACGAGAAGACTAGCGGGGTACAGCAGTACTTC.

The rearrangement joins TRBV4-1 to TRBJ1-2; 9 bases are a match to TRBD1. The CDR3 is 17 residues long. Germline trimming cut 1 base from V and 5 bases from J; bases unmatched to any gene: 11. Germline V gives CDR1 MGHRA, CDR2 YSYEKL. The CDR3: CASSQVSQGAGGYGYTF. The CDR3 bases are TGCGCCAGCAGCCAAGTTTCACAGGGGGCAGGGGGATATGGCTACACCTTC.

The chain carries TRBV2 and TRBJ1-1; tentative D call: TRBD1 (5 bases). Trimming removed 8 bases from V and 2 bases from J, with 12 bases in between. CDR3 size: 13 residues. In germline, CDR1 is SNHLY, CDR2 FYNNEI. The CDR3 sequence: CASGRGGNTEAFF. Here the CDR3 DNA reads TGTGCCAGCGGTAGGGGCGGAAACACTGAAGCTTTCTTT. Based on the CDR3 plus reference TRBV2 and TRBJ1-1, the full variable domain is EPEVTQTPSHQVTQMGQEVILRCVPISNHLYFYWYRQILGQKVEFLVSFYNNEISEKSEIFDDQFSVERPDGSNFTLKIRSTKLEDSAMYFCASGRGGNTEAFFGQGTRLTVV.

The genes are TRBV23-1 and TRBJ2-2, with D perhaps matching TRBD1 (5 bases). TRBV23-1 is an ORF, and what it does is uncertain. Between the trimmed V and J ends, which lost 2 bases and 6 bases, there was a span of 10 bases. This CDR3 is 14 amino acids long. CDR3 sequence reads: CASSQGRAAGELFF. In DNA form, the CDR3 reads TGCGCCAGCAGTCAAGGCAGGGCGGCCGGGGAGCTGTTTTTT.

This sequence joins TRBV10-1 and TRBJ2-1, with D possibly being TRBD2 (5 bases). Germline V gene data show CDR1 as WNHNN and CDR2 as SYGVQD (reference sequence). This CDR3 spans 15 amino acids. Between the trimmed V and J ends, which lost 7 bases and 10 bases, there was a span of 23 bases. DNA of the CDR3: TGCGCCAGCACAAACAGCGGATCTACCCTAAACGAGCAGTTCTTC. As protein: CASTNSGSTLNEQFF.

Written as DNA, the CDR3 is TGTGCCACCATGGGACAGGGGAGAACTGAAGCTTTCTTT. Residues: CATMGQGRTEAFF. V and J are TRBV24-1 and TRBJ1-1, with TRBD1 matching over 10 bases. V shed 8 bases, J shed 5 bases, and the junction held 4 bases outside the gene matches. This CDR3 is 13 amino acids long. Germline loops: CDR1 KGHDR, CDR2 SFDVKD.

The V and J genes are TRBV9 and TRBJ1-2; 8 bases are a match to TRBD1. V dropped 4 bases and J dropped 9; count of bases not matched to a gene: 14. The length of the CDR3 is 15 residues. The V gene's germline CDR1 is SGDLS and CDR2 YYNGEE. CDR3 protein: CASSPPLAGGVSYTF. The CDR3 coding sequence is TGTGCCAGCAGCCCCCCCCTGGCAGGGGGCGTTAGCTACACCTTC.

This chain connects TRBV6-5 to TRBJ2-7; 8 bases line up with TRBD1. With 5 bases clipped from V and 4 bases from J, the junction kept 10 bases outside the gene matches. Germline CDR1 reads MNHEY; CDR2 reads SVGAGI. The CDR3 consists of 15 residues. The CDR3 region is CASSPTDRAGYEQYF. The CDR3 DNA reads TGTGCCAGCAGTCCAACGGACAGGGCCGGGTACGAGCAGTACTTC.

V and J are TRBV29-1 and TRBJ2-1; D may be TRBD1 (5 bases). The CDR3 length is 14 residues. V shed 6 bases and J shed 0 bases, with 12 bases lying between them. The germline gives CDR1 SQVTM, CDR2 ANQGSEA. The CDR3 DNA follows: TGCAGCGTCCCTGACAGAAGCTCCTACAATGAGCAGTTCTTC. Its protein product is CSVPDRSSYNEQFF.

The chain combines TRBV7-9 with TRBJ2-1; D might be TRBD1 (5 bases). The CDR3 consists of 14 residues. CDR1 and CDR2 from the germline V gene are SEHNR and FQNEAQ (reference sequence). V gave up 3 bases and J gave up 5 bases, with 11 bases separating them. CDR3 DNA: TGTGCCAGCAGCTTTGAGACAGAAGACAATGAGCAGTTCTTC. Translated: CASSFETEDNEQFF.

The gene calls are TRBV27 and TRBJ1-6; TRBD1 matches at 8 bases. The V gene's germline CDR1 is MNHEY and CDR2 SMNVEV (reference sequence). Losses at the gene ends were 5 bases for V and 8 bases for J; bases not matched to a gene: 5. The CDR3 runs 14 residues. For the CDR3, the DNA is TGTGCCAGCAGTCTCCGGGACAGGTATTCACCCCTCCACTTT. The encoded protein is CASSLRDRYSPLHF.

J is TRBJ1-4 and V is TRBV27, with a possible D match to TRBD1 (6 bases). Trimming cost V 1 base and J 8 bases, with 11 bases left between them. CDR1 and CDR2 (germline): MNHEY, SMNVEV (reference sequence). The CDR3 spans 14 residues. The CDR3 sequence: CASSLLQGREKLFF. In DNA form, the CDR3 reads TGTGCCAGCAGTTTATTACAGGGACGGGAAAAACTGTTTTTT.